The 14 T cell receptor beta chains given below trace back to one sample, sequenced in a study of T cells in Graves' hyperthyroidism and ophthalmopathy. Amplified regions were TCR beta CDR3 sequences from RNA transcripts. The HTBI set primed first-round TCR CDR3 RT-PCR. TCRdb itself ran the multiplex PCR reads through MiXCR, one entry per CDR3 protein. Altogether 250,000 or so distinct CDR3 sequences are present, 15% being singletons, with the ten largest covering roughly 30%. The specimen sequenced was blood. These receptors came from a woman in her fifties or sixties with Graves' hyperthyroidism that later progressed to Graves' ophthalmopathy.

This clonotype came up many times. The genes are TRBV20-1 and TRBJ2-5; 7 bases agree with TRBD2. J lost 1 base, V lost 6 bases, and 5 bases had no gene match. The germline V gene has CDR1 DFQATT and CDR2 SNEGSKA (reference sequence). The CDR3 spans 13 residues. CDR3 bases: TGCAGTGCCTTTGGACTAGTCCAAGAGACCCAGTACTTC. Translating it yields CSAFGLVQETQYF.

Many counts were recorded for this clonotype. The chain employs TRBV2 and TRBJ2-2; D is uncertain. V gave up 6 bases and J gave up 3 bases, with 5 bases separating them. The germline gives CDR1 SNHLY, CDR2 FYNNEI. The CDR3 covers 12 residues. CDR3 in amino acids: CASSDDTGELFF. CDR3 coding DNA: TGTGCCAGCAGCGACGACACCGGGGAGCTGTTTTTT. The full variable domain, in which reference TRBV2 and TRBJ2-2 provide the parts outside the CDR3, is EPEVTQTPSHQVTQMGQEVILRCVPISNHLYFYWYRQILGQKVEFLVSFYNNEISEKSEIFDDQFSVERPDGSNFTLKIRSTKLEDSAMYFCASSDDTGELFFGEGSRLTVL.

This clonotype came up many times. V usage is TRBV7-3 and J usage is TRBJ2-5; D may be TRBD1 (5 bases). Germline-derived CDR1 and CDR2 are SGHTA and FQGTGA. The CDR3 extends over 13 amino acids. Trimming pared 5 bases from V and 7 bases from J, leaving 14 bases between. This CDR3 is CASSPVITGTQYF. Written as DNA, the CDR3 is TGTGCCAGCAGCCCCGTTATAACAGGGACCCAGTACTTC.

The chain carries TRBV7-8 and TRBJ1-5; no clear D. Germline CDR1 SGHVS, CDR2 FQNEAQ. V lost 3 bases and J 7 bases, leaving 10 bases between the germline ends. The CDR3 spans 13 residues. In DNA form, the CDR3 reads TGTGCCAGCAGCTTTACCAGTGACCAGCCCCAGCATTTT. Translation: CASSFTSDQPQHF.

This clonotype has a count of ten or more. The chain uses TRBV7-9 and TRBJ1-2; D is unclear. Germline CDR1 reads SEHNR; CDR2 reads FQNEAQ (reference sequence). This CDR3 comprises 14 residues. With 0 bases removed from V and 8 bases from J, the gap between germline ends came to 13 bases. The CDR3 coding sequence is TGTGCCAGCAGCTTAGCGTTAAGGGAAGGCGGCTACACCTTC. Its translation is CASSLALREGGYTF.

This clonotype was counted at least ten times. The chain joins TRBV19 to TRBJ1-1, with D perhaps matching TRBD1 (6 bases). The germline CDR1 and CDR2 sequences are LNHDA and SQIVND (reference sequence). The CDR3 extends over 14 amino acids. Trimming shortened V by 10 bases and J by 5 bases, and 20 bases separated the two germline ends. CDR3 in amino acids: CATMNRQGGTEAFF. CDR3 bases: TGTGCCACCATGAACCGACAAGGGGGAACTGAAGCTTTCTTT.

This clonotype appeared many times. The chain uses TRBV28 and TRBJ2-5, with D tentatively TRBD2 (5 bases). Between the trimmed V and J ends, which lost 6 bases and 4 bases, there was a span of 15 bases. The CDR3 loop spans 14 amino acids. CDR1 is MDHEN and CDR2 is SYDVKM in the germline V gene. For the CDR3, the DNA is TGTGCCAGCAGGGGTGCAGAGGGCCGAGAGACCCAGTACTTC. It translates to CASRGAEGRETQYF.

This clonotype was picked up a small number of times. The chain recombines TRBV19 with TRBJ2-7, with 11 bases matching TRBD2. The CDR3 length is 15 residues. J was trimmed by 5 bases and V by 4 bases; bases with no gene match: 7. Germline values: CDR1 LNHDA, CDR2 SQIVND (reference sequence). The CDR3 DNA follows: TGTGCCAGTAGTAACCTACTAGCGGGAGAGCACGAGCAGTACTTC. Protein product: CASSNLLAGEHEQYF.

The table lists this clonotype with many counts. The rearrangement links TRBV6-1 to TRBJ2-3, with D tentatively TRBD2 (6 bases). V was clipped by 6 bases and J by 4 bases, with 20 bases between them. The CDR3 length is 16 residues. Germline loops: CDR1 MNHNS, CDR2 SASEGT. The CDR3 DNA reads as TGTGCCAGCAGCGCGGCTGCGGTTTGGAGGGCAGATACGCAGTATTTT. This encodes CASSAAAVWRADTQYF.

This clonotype has ten or more counts. The chain links TRBV7-8 to TRBJ2-7; D call uncertain. V was shortened by 5 bases and J by 2 bases, with 16 bases between the two germline ends. This CDR3 has 15 amino acids. CDR1 SGHVS and CDR2 FQNEAQ come from the germline V gene. CDR3 protein: CASSPLLGSPYEQYF. CDR3 bases: TGTGCCAGCAGCCCCCTCCTGGGATCCCCCTACGAGCAGTACTTC.

The chain employs TRBV28 and TRBJ2-2; TRBD2 aligns across 7 bases. Looked up from germline, CDR1 is MDHEN and CDR2 is SYDVKM. J gave up 5 bases and V 3 bases, and 6 bases lay outside the gene matches. This CDR3 region has 15 residues. DNA for the CDR3: TGTGCCAGCAGTTTTACTAGCGTAGATACCGGGGAGCTGTTTTTT. Encoded protein: CASSFTSVDTGELFF.

The rearrangement uses TRBV19 and TRBJ2-2; D gene ambiguous. Trimming left V 4 bases short and J 5 bases short, with 8 bases between. The CDR3 runs to 13 residues. The germline gives CDR1 LNHDA, CDR2 SQIVND (reference sequence). The CDR3: CASSSRETGELFF. The CDR3 bases are TGTGCCAGTAGTAGCAGAGAAACCGGGGAGCTGTTTTTT.

This clonotype was observed many times. The genes are TRBV3-1 and TRBJ2-2; D is perhaps TRBD2 (6 bases). The V gene's germline CDR1 is LGHDT and CDR2 YNNKEL (reference sequence). Trimming removed 9 bases at V and 1 base at J, with 15 bases between. There are 15 residues in the CDR3. CDR3 nucleotides: TGTGCCAGTAACGAGCGAGCGGGGAACACCGGGGAGCTGTTTTTT. The encoded protein is CASNERAGNTGELFF. Looking up the rest from reference TRBV3-1 and TRBJ2-2 gives the full variable domain: DTAVSQTPKYLVTQMGNDKSIKCEQNLGHDTMYWYKQDSKKFLKIMFSYNNKELIINETVPNRFSPKSPDKAHLNLHINSLELGDSAVYFCASNERAGNTGELFFGEGSRLTVL.

This rearrangement joins TRBV5-8 to TRBJ1-4; tentative D call: TRBD1 (5 bases). The CDR3 has 15 amino acids. Looked up from germline, CDR1 is SGHTS and CDR2 is YDEGEE. With 4 bases removed from V and 3 bases from J, the gap between germline ends came to 13 bases. CDR3 DNA sequence: TGTGCCAGCAGCCCCCGAGGGGTGGCTAATGAAAAACTGTTTTTT. Translating it yields CASSPRGVANEKLFF.